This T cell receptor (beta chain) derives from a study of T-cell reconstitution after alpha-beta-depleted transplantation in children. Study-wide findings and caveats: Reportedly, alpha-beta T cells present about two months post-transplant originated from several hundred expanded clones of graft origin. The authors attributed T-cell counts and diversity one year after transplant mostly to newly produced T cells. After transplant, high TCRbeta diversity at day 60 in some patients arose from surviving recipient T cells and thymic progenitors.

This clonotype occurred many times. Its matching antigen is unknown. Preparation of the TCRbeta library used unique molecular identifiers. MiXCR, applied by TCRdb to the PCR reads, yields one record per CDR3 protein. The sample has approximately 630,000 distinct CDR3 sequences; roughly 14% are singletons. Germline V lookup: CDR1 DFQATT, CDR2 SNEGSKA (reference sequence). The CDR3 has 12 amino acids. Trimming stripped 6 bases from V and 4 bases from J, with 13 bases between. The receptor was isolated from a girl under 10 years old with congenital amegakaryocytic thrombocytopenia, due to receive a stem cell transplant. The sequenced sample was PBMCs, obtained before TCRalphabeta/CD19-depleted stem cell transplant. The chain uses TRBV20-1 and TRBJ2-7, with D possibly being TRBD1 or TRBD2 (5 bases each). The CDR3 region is CSAAGTEYEQYF. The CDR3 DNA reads TGCAGTGCGGCCGGGACCGAGTACGAGCAGTACTTC.